The 31 T cell receptor beta chains reported below all come from one sample, sequenced in a study of shared clonotypes between healthy human individuals. Repertoires were generated with immunoSEQ multiplex PCR, while TCRdb's copy carries only in-frame clones and drops some. The data show 2 million to 2.5 million clones, 95% seen once. The sample taken for sequencing was naive CD4+ T cells sorted from blood. Subset noted: CD45RA+ positively selected. These receptors all stem from a man aged 18 to 29 in good health.

The chain employs TRBV5-1 and TRBJ2-4; 9 nucleotides align to TRBD1. CDR3 size: 17 residues. Germline CDR1 SGHRS, CDR2 YFSETQ. J gave up 5 bases and V 0 bases, and 9 bases lay outside the gene matches. CDR3: CASSLGSITGGQNIQYF. The CDR3 DNA reads TGCGCCAGCAGCTTGGGAAGTATAACAGGGGGCCAAAACATTCAGTACTTC. Looking up the rest from reference TRBV5-1 and TRBJ2-4 gives the full variable domain: KAGVTQTPRYLIKTRGQQVTLSCSPISGHRSVSWYQQTPGQGLQFLFEYFSETQRNKGNFPGRFSGRQFSNSRSEMNVSTLELGDSALYLCASSLGSITGGQNIQYFGAGTRLSVL.

This sequence joins TRBV30 and TRBJ1-1; possibly TRBD1 for D (6 bases). This CDR3 spans 14 amino acids. Germline CDR1 is GTSNPN and CDR2 is SVGIG (reference sequence). V was trimmed by 5 bases and J by 5 bases, leaving 18 bases between them. This chain's CDR3 is CAWGGQGRRTEAFF. CDR3 in DNA: TGTGCCTGGGGGGGCCAGGGGCGAAGGACTGAAGCTTTCTTT.

The chain carries TRBV11-2 and TRBJ2-3, with D unresolved. Germline CDR1 and CDR2: SGHAT and FQNNGV. V lost 2 bases and J 4 bases, leaving 10 bases between the germline ends. This CDR3 contains 14 residues. The CDR3 DNA reads as TGTGCCAGCAGCTTACTTCTCCAGGCAGATACGCAGTATTTT. Amino acid sequence: CASSLLLQADTQYF.

The chain uses TRBV25-1 and TRBJ1-6; D remains ambiguous. The CDR3 loop spans 13 amino acids. Trimming pared 8 bases from V and 7 bases from J, leaving 12 bases between. Germline V gene sequence: CDR1 MGHDK, CDR2 SYGVNS. CDR3 in amino acids: CASSVSVNSPLHF. CDR3 coding DNA: TGTGCCAGCTCGGTGTCAGTCAATTCACCCCTCCACTTT.

V is TRBV5-1 and J is TRBJ1-2; 12 bases agree with TRBD1. CDR1 and CDR2 (germline): SGHRS, YFSETQ. Trimming removed 4 bases from V and 8 bases from J; junction bases left unmatched: 9. CDR3 size: 15 residues. The CDR3 DNA follows: TGCGCCAGCAGCCCCGAACCGGGACAGGGGGCAGGCTACACCTTC. Amino acid sequence: CASSPEPGQGAGYTF.

This sequence joins TRBV18 and TRBJ2-3, with D hard to call. Germline V gives CDR1 KGHSH, CDR2 LQKENI. The V end was cut by 3 bases, the J end by 0 bases, with 16 bases between. The CDR3 length is 17 residues. The CDR3 sequence is CASSPPVGPGSTDTQYF. CDR3 DNA: TGTGCCAGCTCACCCCCTGTGGGTCCCGGTAGCACAGATACGCAGTATTTT.

The V gene is TRBV9, the J gene TRBJ2-5, with D perhaps assigned TRBD1 or TRBD2 (5 bases each). The germline V gene encodes CDR1 SGDLS and CDR2 YYNGEE. Trimming removed 4 bases at V and 5 bases at J, with 9 bases between. The CDR3 spans 12 residues. CDR3 DNA: TGTGCCAGCAGCTGGGGGTTGGAGACCCAGTACTTC. Its translation is CASSWGLETQYF.

The chain joins TRBV4-1 to TRBJ2-3, with 7 bases matching TRBD2. The CDR3 is made up of 15 amino acids. Germline trimming cut 1 base from V and 4 bases from J; bases unmatched to any gene: 5. Germline V gene sequence: CDR1 MGHRA, CDR2 YSYEKL. CDR3: CASSQGGGSPDTQYF. The DNA for the CDR3 is TGCGCCAGCAGCCAAGGAGGCGGGAGTCCAGATACGCAGTATTTT.

The V and J genes are TRBV6-1 and TRBJ1-5; D call uncertain. Trimming shortened V by 6 bases and J by 5 bases, and 17 bases separated the two germline ends. This CDR3 is built from 15 residues. CDR1 MNHNS and CDR2 SASEGT come from the germline V gene. CDR3 DNA sequence: TGTGCCAGCAGCCCCATGTGGGCTGTACATCAGCCCCAGCATTTT. It codes for CASSPMWAVHQPQHF.

This chain uses TRBV7-2 with TRBJ2-1, with 8 bases aligning to TRBD2. The CDR3 spans 15 residues. From germline, CDR1 is SGHTA and CDR2 FQGNSA. The V gene end was trimmed by 4 bases and the J gene end by 6 bases; junction bases not matched to a gene: 8. Here the CDR3 DNA reads TGTGCCAGCAGCTCCGCCTATCTAGCGGGCAATGAGCAGTTCTTC. It yields the protein CASSSAYLAGNEQFF.

The chain couples TRBV2 to TRBJ2-4; D remains unclear. The CDR3 is 15 residues long. Germline loops: CDR1 SNHLY, CDR2 FYNNEI. Trimming removed 4 bases at V and 1 base at J, with 11 bases between. CDR3 amino acids: CASSGLGLAKNIQYF. Written as DNA, the CDR3 is TGTGCCAGCAGTGGCTTAGGGTTGGCCAAAAACATTCAGTACTTC.

The gene calls are TRBV28 and TRBJ1-6; no clear D. Germline values: CDR1 MDHEN, CDR2 SYDVKM. This CDR3 is 13 amino acids long. V lost 6 bases and J 7 bases, leaving 10 bases between the germline ends. CDR3 in DNA: TGTGCCAGCAGGCAAGAGGGCAATTCACCCCTCCACTTT. Encoded protein: CASRQEGNSPLHF. The full variable domain, its missing parts supplied by reference TRBV28 and TRBJ1-6, is DVKVTQSSRYLVKRTGEKVFLECVQDMDHENMFWYRQDPGLGLRLIYFSYDVKMKEKGDIPEGYSVSREKKERFSLILESASTNQTSMYLCASRQEGNSPLHFGNGTRLTVT.

This chain joins TRBV30 and TRBJ2-7; unclear D gene. The CDR3 is 14 amino acids. The V gene's germline CDR1 is GTSNPN and CDR2 SVGIG (reference sequence). The V end was cut by 0 bases, the J end by 0 bases, with 9 bases between. The CDR3 protein is CAWSVRGNSYEQYF. The CDR3 coding sequence is TGTGCCTGGAGTGTACGTGGTAACTCCTACGAGCAGTACTTC. Filled out from reference TRBV30 and TRBJ2-7, the complete variable domain reads SQTIHQWPATLVQPVGSPLSLECTVEGTSNPNLYWYRQAAGRGLQLLFYSVGIGQISSEVPQNLSASRPQDRQFILSSKKLLLSDSGFYLCAWSVRGNSYEQYFGPGTRLTVT.

Concerning this clone: The same CDR3 is also encoded by other DNA sequences in this sample. The chain couples TRBV6-6 to TRBJ1-6; possibly TRBD1 for D (5 bases). The CDR3 has 13 amino acids. Germline values: CDR1 MNHNY, CDR2 SVGAGI (reference sequence). Trimming took 2 bases from V and 7 from J, leaving 6 bases between them. The DNA of the CDR3 is TGTGCCAGCAGTTACGAGGGGAATTCACCCCTCCACTTT. Translated: CASSYEGNSPLHF.

V and J are TRBV12-5 and TRBJ2-3; D might be TRBD1 (5 bases). The V gene lost 1 base and the J gene lost 2 bases, with 10 bases spanning the gap. Germline CDR1 LGHNT, CDR2 FRNRAP. The CDR3 covers 15 residues. This chain's CDR3 is CASGLEETATDTQYF. CDR3 nucleotide sequence: TGTGCTAGTGGTTTGGAGGAGACAGCCACAGATACGCAGTATTTT.

The chain combines TRBV19 with TRBJ2-5; 11 bases are shared with TRBD2. V lost 8 bases and J lost 5; bases outside the gene matches: 10. The germline V gene has CDR1 LNHDA and CDR2 SQIVND (reference sequence). The CDR3 contains 15 residues. The CDR3 sequence: CASQRIAGGHETQYF. In DNA form, the CDR3 reads TGTGCCAGTCAACGGATAGCGGGGGGGCATGAGACCCAGTACTTC.

CDR3 protein: CASREGQVSQPQHF. CDR3 nucleotide sequence: TGTGCCAGCAGGGAGGGCCAGGTCAGTCAGCCCCAGCATTTT. This chain uses TRBV28 with TRBJ1-5; no firm D call. Germline CDR1 reads MDHEN; CDR2 reads SYDVKM. Trimming shortened V by 6 bases and J by 6 bases, and 15 bases separated the two germline ends. CDR3 length: 14 amino acids.

This clone was counted once. The chain has TRBV9 and TRBJ1-2; perhaps TRBD1 as D (5 bases). The CDR3 has 13 amino acids. Trimming removed 0 bases at V and 7 bases at J, with 10 bases between. Germline V lookup: CDR1 SGDLS, CDR2 YYNGEE. CDR3 bases: TGTGCCAGCAGCGTAGAGGAAGGGGCTGGCTACACCTTC. The encoded protein is CASSVEEGAGYTF.

The DNA for the CDR3 is TGCAGCGTTGACCTTGGGGGGATTGGTGAAAAACTGTTTTTT. Protein: CSVDLGGIGEKLFF. The V gene is TRBV29-1, the J gene TRBJ1-4; D perhaps matches TRBD1 (5 bases). The V gene's germline CDR1 is SQVTM and CDR2 ANQGSEA. V dropped 3 bases and J dropped 7 bases, with 15 bases sitting between them. This CDR3 has 14 residues.

V gene TRBV5-1 combines with J gene TRBJ2-3, with D perhaps TRBD1 (7 bases). CDR3 length: 15 residues. Trimming removed 4 bases at V and 1 base at J, with 13 bases between. Germline CDR1 is SGHRS and CDR2 is YFSETQ. CDR3 sequence reads: CASSPRGQRTDTQYF. The CDR3 DNA reads TGCGCCAGCAGCCCGCGGGGACAGCGCACAGATACGCAGTATTTT.

The rearrangement links TRBV9 to TRBJ2-5, with 7 bases identical to TRBD2. This CDR3 has 17 amino acids. Trimming took 0 bases from V and 4 from J; bases not matched to a gene: 12. Germline lookup yields CDR1 SGDLS and CDR2 YYNGEE. The CDR3 reads CASSVAGGGYLRETQYF. Here the CDR3 DNA reads TGTGCCAGCAGCGTAGCTGGCGGGGGTTATTTGCGAGAGACCCAGTACTTC.

The gene calls are TRBV7-9 and TRBJ1-4, with D hard to call. Trimming pared 11 bases from V and 0 bases from J, leaving 10 bases between. CDR3 size: 13 residues. The germline CDR1 and CDR2 sequences are SEHNR and FQNEAQ (reference sequence). The CDR3 DNA sequence: TGTGCCGCCGCCGAAACAACTAATGAAAAACTGTTTTTT. Its protein product is CAAAETTNEKLFF.

The chain employs TRBV10-2 and TRBJ2-2, with D perhaps matching TRBD2 (5 bases). Trimming took off 5 bases at V and 5 bases at J, with 12 bases between the two ends. Germline CDR1 WSHSY, CDR2 SAAADI. The CDR3 is made up of 14 amino acids. The CDR3 nucleotides are TGCGCCAGCAGTTCTAGCTGGGGAACCGGGGAGCTGTTTTTT. This encodes CASSSSWGTGELFF.

V gene TRBV28 combines with J gene TRBJ1-2; 7 bases agree with TRBD1. The trim removed 7 bases at V and 8 bases at J, leaving 10 bases unmatched. The CDR3 has 13 residues. Germline CDR1 MDHEN, CDR2 SYDVKM. The CDR3 region is CASTRQGGGGYTF. The CDR3, as DNA: TGTGCCAGCACCCGACAGGGAGGGGGAGGCTACACCTTC.

The genes are TRBV9 and TRBJ1-2; 9 bases match TRBD1. CDR3 length equals 16 residues. Germline CDR1 reads SGDLS; CDR2 reads YYNGEE. V was clipped by 3 bases and J by 8 bases; unmatched bases: 14. The chain's CDR3 is CASSALGTGNPLGYTF. The CDR3 bases are TGTGCCAGCAGCGCCCTTGGGACAGGGAATCCCCTCGGCTACACCTTC. Full variable domain (missing parts from reference TRBV9 and TRBJ1-2): DSGVTQTPKHLITATGQRVTLRCSPRSGDLSVYWYQQSLDQGLQFLIQYYNGEERAKGNILERFSAQQFPDLHSELNLSSLELGDSALYFCASSALGTGNPLGYTFGSGTRLTVV.

Concerning this clone: The sample holds other DNA sequences that translate to the same CDR3. The chain employs TRBV19 and TRBJ2-5, with TRBD2 identical over 7 bases. The CDR3 has 15 amino acids. J was trimmed by 1 base and V by 3 bases; bases with no gene match: 5. Germline V gives CDR1 LNHDA, CDR2 SQIVND (reference sequence). The CDR3 DNA is TGTGCCAGTAGTATTAGTGGGAGGGGCCAAGAGACCCAGTACTTC. Encoded protein: CASSISGRGQETQYF.

The V call is TRBV28, the J call TRBJ1-3; D gene unclear. V was shortened by 4 bases and J by 4 bases, with 17 bases between the two germline ends. This CDR3 region has 16 residues. Germline values: CDR1 MDHEN, CDR2 SYDVKM. CDR3 nucleotide sequence: TGTGCCAGCAGTTCCCCTGCTTTAGGCGAGGGAAACACCATATATTTT. Translation gives CASSSPALGEGNTIYF.

Concerning this clone: This specimen includes other DNA sequences encoding the same CDR3. This chain links TRBV7-9 with TRBJ2-7; 10 bases match TRBD1. CDR3 length: 14 residues. With 6 bases clipped from V and 2 bases from J, the junction kept 4 bases outside the gene matches. CDR1 SEHNR and CDR2 FQNEAQ come from the germline V gene (reference sequence). CDR3 amino acids: CASSPGQGPYEQYF. CDR3 in DNA: TGTGCCAGCAGTCCGGGACAGGGGCCCTACGAGCAGTACTTC.

The chain couples TRBV10-3 to TRBJ1-1, with TRBD1 matching 7 bases. The CDR3 extends over 14 amino acids. Looked up from germline, CDR1 is ENHRY and CDR2 is SYGVKD. V gave up 3 bases and J gave up 5 bases; unmatched junction bases: 6. CDR3 sequence: CAISEQGTRTEAFF. As DNA, the CDR3 is TGTGCCATCAGTGAACAGGGGACGAGGACTGAAGCTTTCTTT.

The sample holds a few counts of this clone. The same CDR3 also results from other DNA sequences found in this sample. This rearrangement joins TRBV7-2 to TRBJ2-7; 7 nucleotides match TRBD1. The CDR3 sequence is 13 residues long. Looked up from germline, CDR1 is SGHTA and CDR2 is FQGNSA. V shed 1 base, J shed 3 bases, and the junction held 0 bases outside the gene matches. The CDR3, as DNA: TGTGCCAGCAGCTTAGGGACAGGCTACGAGCAGTACTTC. Translating it yields CASSLGTGYEQYF.

On this clone itself: A much larger clone differs from this one at a single base, so this may be a read error. Other DNA sequences from this sample encode an identical CDR3 as well. The rearrangement joins TRBV6-5 to TRBJ1-1; D unresolved. The V end lost 3 bases, the J end lost 1 base, and 6 bases lay between the germline ends. The CDR3 totals 13 residues. Germline CDR1 MNHEY, CDR2 SVGAGI. CDR3 amino acids: CASSYGENTEAFF. DNA of the CDR3: TGTGCCAGCAGTTATGGGGAGAACACTGAAGCTTTCTTT.